One sample yielded the 15 T cell receptor beta chains listed below, sequenced in a study of long-term antiretroviral therapy in people with HIV. With survey level as its setting, the immunoSEQ assay was v3.0. Here immunoSEQ multiplex PCR was the method, and the copy in TCRdb shows in-frame clones only, minus some. The sample consists of approximately 26,000 clones, about 80% of them appearing once. The sample here was unsorted PBMCs, taken 1.2 years after starting antiretroviral therapy. The receptors here all came from a woman aged 35 to 49 with HIV.

The CDR3 region has the DNA TGTGCCAGCAGTCGGAATAGCAATCAGCCCCAGCATTTT. Translating gives CASSRNSNQPQHF. The chain couples TRBV27 to TRBJ1-5; D gene uncertain. The CDR3 is made up of 13 amino acids. Trimming shortened V by 5 bases and J by 0 bases, and 5 bases separated the two germline ends. The germline V gene encodes CDR1 MNHEY and CDR2 SMNVEV (reference sequence).

The rearrangement joins TRBV30 to TRBJ1-5; D not resolved. Germline V CDR1 and CDR2: GTSNPN, SVGIG (reference sequence). This CDR3 region has 15 residues. V was shortened by 0 bases and J by 0 bases, with 9 bases between the two germline ends. For the CDR3, the DNA is TGTGCCTGGAGTGTACTGGGTTCTAGCAATCAGCCCCAGCATTTT. Its translation is CAWSVLGSSNQPQHF.

This clone was found once. This sequence joins TRBV6-1 and TRBJ2-7; possibly TRBD2 for D (5 bases). V shed 7 bases and J shed 5 bases, with 18 bases lying between them. Looked up from germline, CDR1 is MNHNS and CDR2 is SASEGT. The CDR3 is 14 amino acids. The CDR3 protein is CASTTRVAGDEQYF. DNA for the CDR3: TGTGCCAGCACCACGAGGGTGGCCGGGGACGAGCAGTACTTC.

The CDR3 loop reads CASRPGQGRNTEAFF. DNA for the CDR3: TGTGCCAGCAGACCCGGACAGGGGAGGAACACTGAAGCTTTCTTT. This chain joins TRBV6-5 and TRBJ1-1, with 9 bases aligning to TRBD1. The V gene's germline CDR1 is MNHEY and CDR2 SVGAGI. V was clipped by 6 bases and J by 1 base; unmatched bases: 6. The CDR3 contains 15 residues.

This chain connects TRBV6-6 to TRBJ2-7, with D perhaps matching TRBD2 (6 bases). This CDR3 comprises 14 residues. The V end was cut by 6 bases, the J end by 3 bases, with 15 bases between. Germline loops: CDR1 MNHNY, CDR2 SVGAGI (reference sequence). CDR3 in amino acids: CASRPIPRGYEQYF. In DNA, the CDR3 is TGTGCCAGCAGGCCTATCCCGCGGGGCTACGAGCAGTACTTC.

This chain connects TRBV9 to TRBJ2-1; possibly TRBD1 for D (6 bases). V was trimmed by 1 base and J by 3 bases, leaving 8 bases between them. CDR3 length: 14 residues. Germline CDR1 is SGDLS and CDR2 is YYNGEE. CDR3 loop: CASSVTGYYNEQFF. CDR3 nucleotides: TGTGCCAGCAGCGTAACAGGGTACTACAATGAGCAGTTCTTC. Based on the CDR3 plus reference TRBV9 and TRBJ2-1, the full variable domain is DSGVTQTPKHLITATGQRVTLRCSPRSGDLSVYWYQQSLDQGLQFLIQYYNGEERAKGNILERFSAQQFPDLHSELNLSSLELGDSALYFCASSVTGYYNEQFFGPGTRLTVL.

The rearrangement uses TRBV12-5 and TRBJ1-2; 10 bases match TRBD1. V was clipped by 4 bases and J by 5 bases; unmatched bases: 4. The CDR3 contains 14 residues. The germline V gene has CDR1 LGHNT and CDR2 FRNRAP. Written as DNA, the CDR3 is TGTGCTAGTGGTTCGGACAGGGGGTGGTATGGCTACACCTTC. It is translated as CASGSDRGWYGYTF.

J is TRBJ2-3 and V is TRBV6-5; D possibly matches TRBD1 or TRBD2 (7 bases each). This CDR3 has 14 residues. The germline gives CDR1 MNHEY, CDR2 SVGAGI. V was pared by 8 bases and J by 2 bases, with 14 bases between. CDR3 DNA sequence: TGTGCCAGCCAGGGGGGAGGGTACACAGATACGCAGTATTTT. Translated, it gives CASQGGGYTDTQYF.

The V gene is TRBV7-9, the J gene TRBJ2-5, with 7 positions matching TRBD2. The CDR3 spans 15 residues. Germline lookup yields CDR1 SEHNR and CDR2 FQNEAQ (reference sequence). The junction had 11 bases not matched to a gene; V was cut back by 5 bases and J by 5 bases. CDR3 nucleotides: TGTGCCAGCAGCCAATCCGGGGGGTCCCGGGAGACCCAGTACTTC. Translated, it gives CASSQSGGSRETQYF.

The sample holds one count of this clone. This sequence joins TRBV18 and TRBJ1-2; TRBD1 might be the D (6 bases). Trimming removed 4 bases at V and 3 bases at J, with 15 bases between. Germline assignment: CDR1 KGHSH and CDR2 LQKENI. CDR3 length equals 15 residues. CDR3 region: CASSQSSGGHYGYTF. Written as DNA, the CDR3 is TGTGCCAGCTCACAAAGTTCCGGGGGGCACTATGGCTACACCTTC.

This clone is a singleton in its sample. V and J are TRBV28 and TRBJ1-5; tentative D call: TRBD1 (6 bases). The length of the CDR3 is 15 residues. Trimming took 2 bases from V and 7 from J, leaving 15 bases between them. Per germline, CDR1 MDHEN and CDR2 SYDVKM. The CDR3 spells CASSLAGVDGQPQHF. CDR3 bases: TGTGCCAGCAGTTTAGCAGGGGTCGACGGGCAGCCCCAGCATTTT. The full variable domain, rest sourced from reference TRBV28 and TRBJ1-5, is DVKVTQSSRYLVKRTGEKVFLECVQDMDHENMFWYRQDPGLGLRLIYFSYDVKMKEKGDIPEGYSVSREKKERFSLILESASTNQTSMYLCASSLAGVDGQPQHFGDGTRLSIL.

This chain joins TRBV7-2 and TRBJ2-3; D unresolved. V was pared by 3 bases and J by 2 bases, with 6 bases between. Germline-derived CDR1 and CDR2 are SGHTA and FQGNSA. The CDR3 loop spans 13 amino acids. In nucleotides, the CDR3 is TGTGCCAGCAGCTTCATGTTCACAGATACGCAGTATTTT. Translated: CASSFMFTDTQYF.

This rearrangement joins TRBV12-5 to TRBJ1-5, with D unresolved. Between the trimmed V and J ends, which lost 1 base and 4 bases, there was a span of 5 bases. Per germline, CDR1 LGHNT and CDR2 FRNRAP. This CDR3 is built from 13 residues. CDR3 sequence (DNA): TGTGCTAGTGGTTTGGACGTTAATCAGCCCCAGCATTTT. Encoded protein: CASGLDVNQPQHF.

The gene calls are TRBV9 and TRBJ1-1; the match to TRBD1 covers 8 bases. V was pared by 0 bases and J by 4 bases, with 2 bases of the junction left unmatched. The CDR3 runs to 14 residues. Germline V gene lookup returns CDR1 SGDLS and CDR2 YYNGEE. The CDR3 reads CASSVVTGGTEAFF. The DNA of the CDR3 is TGTGCCAGCAGCGTAGTTACAGGGGGCACTGAAGCTTTCTTT. Full variable domain (missing parts from reference TRBV9 and TRBJ1-1): DSGVTQTPKHLITATGQRVTLRCSPRSGDLSVYWYQQSLDQGLQFLIQYYNGEERAKGNILERFSAQQFPDLHSELNLSSLELGDSALYFCASSVVTGGTEAFFGQGTRLTVV.

The CDR3 nucleotides are TGTGCCAGCAGCTTGGGACGGCTAGCGGGGACAGATACGCAGTATTTT. Its protein product is CASSLGRLAGTDTQYF. This rearrangement joins TRBV5-5 to TRBJ2-3, with TRBD2 matching 9 bases. The germline V gene has CDR1 SGHKS and CDR2 YYEKEE (reference sequence). The CDR3 covers 16 residues. Losses at the gene ends were 0 bases for V and 3 bases for J; bases not matched to a gene: 5.